This is a list of T cell receptor beta chains from one sample in a study of radiotherapy plus CTLA-4 blockade in lung cancer. Data came from immunoSEQ multiplex PCR; TCRdb stores just in-frame clones and leaves some out. This sample has nearly 110,000 clones, with 70% to 90% found just once. Sequenced material: peripheral blood, taken from a patient treated with radiotherapy plus ipilimumab. The source is a human donor with non-small cell lung cancer that progressed on radiotherapy plus ipilimumab. Some clones in this sample may be carry-over from other donors' samples. Both conserved end residues are part of each CDR3. The D gene is left open where the match is weak.

V gene	J gene	D gene	CDR3 protein
TRBV29-1	TRBJ1-2	TRBD1	CTVGGRGSYGYTF
TRBV27	TRBJ1-1	-	CASSLMKGSYTEAFF
TRBV11-2	TRBJ2-7	TRBD2	CASSLAGGGIGEQYF
TRBV7-9	TRBJ2-1	-	CASNSWGLNEQFF
TRBV19	TRBJ1-2	TRBD1	CASRQGADGYTF
TRBV28	TRBJ1-2	-	CASSLDNRGGYTF
TRBV30	TRBJ2-5	-	CAWSLDSFQETQYF
TRBV4-3	TRBJ2-3	-	CASSQDYISTDTQYF
TRBV14	TRBJ1-2	-	CASSQDLNRDYGYTF
TRBV5-1	TRBJ1-1	-	CASSWDWNTEAFF
TRBV7-3	TRBJ2-7	-	CASSADSDVYEQYF
TRBV27	TRBJ1-2	TRBD1	CASSAGQGRGLGGYTF
TRBV6-5	TRBJ2-5	TRBD1	CASSRDRDQETQYF
TRBV19	TRBJ2-3	-	CASSIGGVSTDTQYF
TRBV28	TRBJ1-1	TRBD1	CASSLWGGQGWRLNTEAFF
TRBV6-6	TRBJ2-4	-	CASSQSTGQYF
TRBV7-9	TRBJ2-7	TRBD2	CASSLSHPVSGGSPYEQYF
TRBV5-4	TRBJ2-4	-	CASSLGRGTDKNIQYF
TRBV7-3	TRBJ2-5	-	CASSPTRDQETQYF
TRBV7-8	TRBJ2-7	TRBD1	CASQGTVNPYEQYF
TRBV6-1	TRBJ1-2	-	CASEGRRAYGYTF
TRBV19	TRBJ1-6	-	CASSPNGLNSPLHF
TRBV9	TRBJ2-7	TRBD1	CASSPFGQGYEQYF
TRBV30	TRBJ1-1	-	CAWSRLTLRLSGGEAFF
TRBV29-1	TRBJ2-5	TRBD2	CSVDLAGQETQYF
TRBV7-3	TRBJ1-2	TRBD1	CASSPYHRGLGGYTF
TRBV5-1	TRBJ2-5	-	CASSPAPQETQYF
TRBV30	TRBJ1-3	-	CAWSLRTGNTIYF
TRBV5-1	TRBJ2-4	-	CASSSHPDRPKNIQYF